This TCR beta chain was sequenced in a study of T-cell reconstitution after alpha-beta-depleted transplantation in children (TCRdb year 2016). About the investigation overall: Using TCR repertoire profiling, the study followed T-cell immune reconstitution in a quantitative way in children after TCRalphabeta/CD19-depleted allogeneic hematopoietic cell transplantation.

There are a few counts of this clonotype. Its antigen is currently not known. No clone much larger than this one lies a single base away; base qualities are absent. The paper's findings and limits, for the study overall: In some patients, the high TCRbeta diversity seen at day 60 was put down to recipient T cells and intrathymic progenitors that had survived conditioning. Hyperexpanded clone frequencies declined over subsequent months; after one year, T-cell counts and TCRbeta diversity were mostly attributed to newly produced T cells. About two months after transplant, the apparently early recovery of alphabetaT-cell counts reportedly depended on just several hundred clones that had expanded rapidly and came from non-depleted graft cells.

Library prep was done by PCR. Instrument on record: Illumina HiSeq 2500. To normalize quantification of the TCRbeta repertoire, the TCR libraries were built with molecular barcoding that relied on unique molecular identifiers. TCRdb reprocessed the public reads (quality trimming at Q25 with fastp, clone calling with MiXCR) and kept in-frame beta chains. When rows share a CDR3 protein, they turn into one entry using the most common DNA and genes. Present in this sample are about 130,000 distinct CDR3 sequences, roughly 10% of which were seen just once. Of the sample, 24% is held by the ten largest clones. This sample's treatment or condition label indicates: allogeneic hematopoietic cell transplantation with graft depleted of TCRalphabeta T cells and CD19 B cells. TCRalphabeta/CD19-depleted allogeneic hematopoietic cell grafts were given to the transplant recipients, all of whom were children. The germline V gene supplies CDR1 SGHDT and CDR2 YYEEEE. The CDR3 spans 14 residues, from the cysteine through the phenylalanine. The sequence is cut down to CDR3 DNA, 42 bases in frame from base 1. V loses 0 bases, J loses 4 bases, and the germline ends lie 10 bases apart.

Sequenced material: PBMCs, mostly from graft donor cells, taken 180 days after TCRalphabeta/CD19-depleted stem cell transplant. Recombination joined TRBV5-6 with TRBJ1-2, with a weak D call of TRBD1 (6 bases match). This clonotype was obtained from a girl in the first two years of life who had a stem cell transplant for combined immunodeficiency, so the T cells may come from the graft donor. The CDR3 amino acid sequence is: CASSLDGQSYGYTF. The bases read TGTGCCAGCAGCTTGGACGGACAGTCCTATGGCTACACCTTC.